The rows below give T cell receptor beta chains drawn from one sample of a study of cytomegalovirus exposure and HLA in healthy donors. Data came from immunoSEQ multiplex PCR; TCRdb stores just in-frame clones and leaves some out. The repertoire holds some 130,000 clones, 78% seen once, with around 1.9% in the top ten. Material for sequencing was PBMCs. Receptors originate from a woman aged 40-49 years in good health and CMV-seronegative. The CDR3 runs from the conserved cysteine through the conserved F or W. The D gene is left open where the match is weak. Only some rows state a clone size, as once, few, many or a class for expanded clones.

d_gene: TRBD2
v_gene: TRBV19
abundance: .
j_gene: TRBJ2-3
CDR3nt: TGTGCCAGTAGGACTAGCGCCACAGATACGCAGTATTTT
CDR3aa: CASRTSATDTQYF

d_gene: TRBD1
v_gene: TRBV30
abundance: .
j_gene: TRBJ2-3
CDR3nt: TGTGCCTGCACAACGCCAGGGGGCGGCAGCACAGATACGCAGTATTTT
CDR3aa: CACTTPGGGSTDTQYF

d_gene: .
v_gene: TRBV6-6
abundance: few
j_gene: TRBJ2-7
CDR3nt: TGTGCCAGCAGACCGGACTTGAAGGGGGGGGAGCAGTACTTC
CDR3aa: CASRPDLKGGEQYF

d_gene: .
v_gene: TRBV19
abundance: .
j_gene: TRBJ2-7
CDR3nt: TGTGCCAGTAGTGCAGTCCCGGGACACGACTACGAGCAGTACTTC
CDR3aa: CASSAVPGHDYEQYF

d_gene: TRBD1
v_gene: TRBV29-1
abundance: .
j_gene: TRBJ2-1
CDR3nt: TGCAGCGTTGAGGGAGAGGGACAGGGGACCTACAATGAGCAGTTCTTC
CDR3aa: CSVEGEGQGTYNEQFF

d_gene: .
v_gene: TRBV10-3
abundance: .
j_gene: TRBJ2-7
CDR3nt: TGTGCCATCAGTGAGTCGATCGCCGGGATCTACGAGCAGTACTTC
CDR3aa: CAISESIAGIYEQYF

d_gene: TRBD1
v_gene: TRBV14
abundance: .
j_gene: TRBJ2-2
CDR3nt: TGTGCCAGCAGCCCCTACGTGGGACAGGGAGGGACCGGGGAGCTGTTTTTT
CDR3aa: CASSPYVGQGGTGELFF

d_gene: TRBD2
v_gene: TRBV6-5
abundance: .
j_gene: TRBJ2-3
CDR3nt: TGTGCCGTGCAAGCGGGAGGCACAGATACGCAGTATTTT
CDR3aa: CAVQAGGTDTQYF

d_gene: .
v_gene: TRBV7-9
abundance: .
j_gene: TRBJ2-5
CDR3nt: TGTGCCAGCAGCTTAGTGTCCGAAGAGACCCAGTACTTC
CDR3aa: CASSLVSEETQYF

d_gene: TRBD2
v_gene: TRBV19
abundance: .
j_gene: TRBJ2-3
CDR3nt: TGTGCCAGTAGCGCTAGCGGGGGCACAGATACGCAGTATTTT
CDR3aa: CASSASGGTDTQYF

d_gene: .
v_gene: TRBV30
abundance: .
j_gene: TRBJ2-1
CDR3nt: TGTGCCTGGTCGCAGGGGGGCTTAGGTGAGCAGTTCTTC
CDR3aa: CAWSQGGLGEQFF

d_gene: TRBD1
v_gene: TRBV9
abundance: .
j_gene: TRBJ1-2
CDR3nt: TGTGCCAGCAGCGTAGGGGGGGGGACAGGGGTTTTTGGCTACACCTTC
CDR3aa: CASSVGGGTGVFGYTF

d_gene: .
v_gene: TRBV5-4
abundance: .
j_gene: TRBJ2-3
CDR3nt: TGTGCCAGCAGCCCCAACTCCCCCACAGATACGCAGTATTTT
CDR3aa: CASSPNSPTDTQYF

d_gene: .
v_gene: TRBV7-8
abundance: .
j_gene: TRBJ1-6
CDR3nt: TGTGCCAGCAGCCCCTTTGACAGTTATCTGGATTCACCCCTCCACTTT
CDR3aa: CASSPFDSYLDSPLHF

d_gene: .
v_gene: TRBV6-1
abundance: .
j_gene: TRBJ2-6
CDR3nt: TGTGCCAGCAGCAACGAGGGGGCTGGGGCCAACGTCCTGACTTTC
CDR3aa: CASSNEGAGANVLTF

d_gene: .
v_gene: TRBV7-9
abundance: .
j_gene: TRBJ2-1
CDR3nt: TGTGCCAGCAGCTTGGCGGGGTCCTGGGGTGGCGGGTTCTTC
CDR3aa: CASSLAGSWGGGFF

d_gene: TRBD1
v_gene: TRBV5-1
abundance: .
j_gene: TRBJ1-1
CDR3nt: TGCGCCAGCAGCTTGGCCAAGACAGGGGGCTTGTACACTGAAGCTTTCTTT
CDR3aa: CASSLAKTGGLYTEAFF

d_gene: .
v_gene: TRBV19
abundance: .
j_gene: TRBJ2-1
CDR3nt: TGTGCCAGTAGTATCCAGAACAGAGATGAGCAGTTCTTC
CDR3aa: CASSIQNRDEQFF

d_gene: .
v_gene: TRBV30
abundance: .
j_gene: TRBJ2-7
CDR3nt: TGTGCCTGGAGTGCGGGGGTCTACGAGCAGTACTTC
CDR3aa: CAWSAGVYEQYF

d_gene: .
v_gene: TRBV7-9
abundance: .
j_gene: TRBJ2-7
CDR3nt: TGTGCCAGCAGCTCCTTCGGGGTCGACGAGCAGTACTTC
CDR3aa: CASSSFGVDEQYF

d_gene: .
v_gene: TRBV29-1
abundance: few
j_gene: TRBJ2-5
CDR3nt: TGCAGCGTTGCCATACTGGCCGGGGGGCGGCAAGAGACCCAGTACTTC
CDR3aa: CSVAILAGGRQETQYF

d_gene: TRBD1
v_gene: TRBV28
abundance: .
j_gene: TRBJ2-7
CDR3nt: TGTGCCAGCAGTCTGACTCCTAGGGGGCACTACGAGCAGTACTTC
CDR3aa: CASSLTPRGHYEQYF

d_gene: .
v_gene: TRBV28
abundance: .
j_gene: TRBJ1-2
CDR3nt: TGTGCCAGCAGTTTCCCCGCGGGGGGTGGCTACACCTTC
CDR3aa: CASSFPAGGGYTF

d_gene: .
v_gene: TRBV14
abundance: .
j_gene: TRBJ2-5
CDR3nt: TGTGCCAGCAGCCCATTAGGACAGACCACGGAGACCCAGTACTTC
CDR3aa: CASSPLGQTTETQYF

d_gene: .
v_gene: TRBV4-1
abundance: .
j_gene: TRBJ1-2
CDR3nt: TGCGCCAGCAGCCAAGAGCCCGGCGGTCGGGTAGGCTACACCTTC
CDR3aa: CASSQEPGGRVGYTF

d_gene: TRBD1
v_gene: TRBV18
abundance: few
j_gene: TRBJ1-4
CDR3nt: TGTGCCAGCTCACCTCAGGGGGCAGGGGTCCTGAGTGAAAAACTGTTTTTT
CDR3aa: CASSPQGAGVLSEKLFF

d_gene: .
v_gene: TRBV27
abundance: .
j_gene: TRBJ1-4
CDR3nt: TGTGCCAGCAGTTTATTCGCCAGGGGTAGTGAAAAACTGTTTTTT
CDR3aa: CASSLFARGSEKLFF

d_gene: .
v_gene: TRBV5-1
abundance: .
j_gene: TRBJ1-1
CDR3nt: TGCGCCAGCAGCTTGGAGGGCACCCTGGGAGCGGAAGCTTTCTTT
CDR3aa: CASSLEGTLGAEAFF

d_gene: TRBD1
v_gene: TRBV19
abundance: few
j_gene: TRBJ1-2
CDR3nt: TGTGCCAGTCGACAGGGGGCGCAAAATGGCTACACCTTC
CDR3aa: CASRQGAQNGYTF

d_gene: .
v_gene: TRBV13
abundance: .
j_gene: TRBJ2-5
CDR3nt: TGTGCCAGCAGCACCGGACCAGGGGCAGGGGAGACCCAGTACTTC
CDR3aa: CASSTGPGAGETQYF

d_gene: TRBD1
v_gene: TRBV19
abundance: .
j_gene: TRBJ2-7
CDR3nt: TGTGCCAGTATGGGACAGGGGATCTACGAGCAGTACTTC
CDR3aa: CASMGQGIYEQYF

d_gene: .
v_gene: TRBV19
abundance: .
j_gene: TRBJ2-1
CDR3nt: TGTGCCAGTACCTCCCCCTGGCTAGCCTCAAATGAGCAGTTCTTC
CDR3aa: CASTSPWLASNEQFF

d_gene: .
v_gene: TRBV27
abundance: .
j_gene: TRBJ2-5
CDR3nt: TGTGCCAGCAGTTTGGGTGGGGAGGCGATAGAGACCCAGTACTTC
CDR3aa: CASSLGGEAIETQYF

d_gene: TRBD2
v_gene: TRBV7-9
abundance: .
j_gene: TRBJ2-3
CDR3nt: TGTGCCAGCAGCTTAGTAGAGACTAGCGGGAGCACAGATACGCAGTATTTT
CDR3aa: CASSLVETSGSTDTQYF

d_gene: TRBD1
v_gene: TRBV19
abundance: once
j_gene: TRBJ1-5
CDR3nt: TGTGCCAGTAGTAGGAACAGGGGCCCCGGGGGCAATCAGCCCCAGCATTTT
CDR3aa: CASSRNRGPGGNQPQHF